Each of the 26 T cell receptor beta chains below was sequenced from the same sample in a study of blood T cell repertoires in COVID-19. The protocol was immunoSEQ multiplex PCR, while the TCRdb copy is restricted to in-frame clones and leaves out a portion. Of some 250,000 clones in the sample, around 90% are singletons; the top ten hold under 9%. Sequenced: peripheral blood. Source of these receptors: a woman aged 70-85 years with active or convalescent COVID-19.

This chain links TRBV6-2 or TRBV6-3 with TRBJ2-7; no clear D gene. The germline CDR1 and CDR2 sequences are MNHEY and SVGEGT. The germline V and J ends were trimmed by 0 bases and 2 bases, with 11 bases remaining between them. The CDR3 runs 15 residues. CDR3 DNA: TGTGCCAGCAGTTACTCTGCAGATTCGACCTACGAGCAGTACTTC. Translating it yields CASSYSADSTYEQYF.

The chain links TRBV19 to TRBJ2-7, with D maybe TRBD2 (5 bases). V was clipped by 5 bases and J by 0 bases, with 14 bases between them. CDR3 length: 15 amino acids. Germline CDR1 is LNHDA and CDR2 is SQIVND (reference sequence). This chain's CDR3 is CASSALLRGSYEQYF. CDR3 nucleotides: TGTGCCAGTAGTGCTCTCCTCCGGGGCTCCTACGAGCAGTACTTC. The whole variable domain, filled in from reference TRBV19 and TRBJ2-7, reads DGGITQSPKYLFRKEGQNVTLSCEQNLNHDAMYWYRQDPGQGLRLIYYSQIVNDFQKGDIAEGYSVSREKKESFPLTVTSAQKNPTAFYLCASSALLRGSYEQYFGPGTRLTVT.

V usage is TRBV7-6 and J usage is TRBJ1-2; 7 nucleotides agree with TRBD1. V lost 1 base and J lost 7; bases outside the gene matches: 12. Germline lookup yields CDR1 SGHVS and CDR2 FNYEAQ. The CDR3 spans 16 residues. The DNA for the CDR3 is TGTGCCAGCAGCTTAGTGGAGGGGGCGTATGAGGGTGGCTACACCTTC. Its protein is CASSLVEGAYEGGYTF. The variable domain in full, completed from reference TRBV7-6 and TRBJ1-2, reads GAGVSQSPRYKVTKRGQDVALRCDPISGHVSLYWYRQALGQGPEFLTYFNYEAQQDKSGLPNDRFSAERPEGSISTLTIQRTEQRDSAMYRCASSLVEGAYEGGYTFGSGTRLTVV.

V is TRBV19 and J is TRBJ1-6, with unresolved D. Trimming stripped 5 bases from V and 2 bases from J, with 13 bases between. This CDR3 spans 16 amino acids. The V gene's germline CDR1 is LNHDA and CDR2 SQIVND (reference sequence). The CDR3 is CASSPTPGTYNSPLHF. The CDR3 DNA follows: TGTGCCAGTAGTCCTACTCCGGGAACCTATAATTCACCCCTCCACTTT.

The chain couples TRBV7-8 to TRBJ1-1, with TRBD1 identical over 9 bases. Trimming at V came to 5 bases and at J to 4 bases, leaving 8 bases not matched to a gene. The germline gives CDR1 SGHVS, CDR2 FQNEAQ. The CDR3 is made up of 15 amino acids. This chain's CDR3 is CASSTGTGRLTEAFF. The CDR3 nucleotides are TGTGCCAGCAGCACAGGGACAGGGCGGCTCACTGAAGCTTTCTTT.

This rearrangement joins TRBV27 to TRBJ1-6; D is unclear. The CDR3 is 15 residues long. The germline V gene has CDR1 MNHEY and CDR2 SMNVEV (reference sequence). V lost 9 bases and J lost 0, with 12 bases in between. CDR3 sequence: CASGRPSSYNSPLHF. In nucleotides, the CDR3 is TGTGCCAGTGGAAGGCCTAGCTCCTATAATTCACCCCTCCACTTT.

The V call is TRBV9, the J call TRBJ2-7, with D unresolved. Germline CDR1 reads SGDLS; CDR2 reads YYNGEE. The V gene lost 4 bases and the J gene lost 3 bases, with 17 bases spanning the gap. CDR3 size: 15 residues. The CDR3 region is CASSPRQTFGYEQYF. DNA of the CDR3: TGTGCCAGCAGCCCACGACAAACTTTCGGCTACGAGCAGTACTTC.

The rearrangement links TRBV11-2 to TRBJ2-7; 8 nucleotides line up with TRBD1. After removal of 1 base from V and 6 bases from J, the junction contained 5 bases not matched to a gene. Looked up from germline, CDR1 is SGHAT and CDR2 is FQNNGV. There are 14 residues in the CDR3. The CDR3 DNA reads as TGTGCCAGCAGCTTAGGGGACAGGTCTGGCGAGCAGTACTTC. Its protein is CASSLGDRSGEQYF.

The V and J genes are TRBV3-1 (or the pseudogene TRBV3-2) and TRBJ1-6; 9 bases are shared with TRBD1. Trimming removed 4 bases from V and 4 bases from J; junction bases left unmatched: 8. This CDR3 region has 17 residues. Germline V gene sequence: CDR1 LGHDT, CDR2 YNNKEL (reference sequence). CDR3 DNA sequence: TGTGCCAGCAGCCTGCGGACAGGGGCGAATTATAATTCACCCCTCCACTTT. This encodes CASSLRTGANYNSPLHF.

The table lists this clone with a count of one. V is TRBV5-6 and J is TRBJ2-5, with D perhaps TRBD1 (5 bases). Germline CDR1 reads SGHDT; CDR2 reads YYEEEE. CDR3 size: 16 residues. The ends were cut back, 0 bases at V and 7 bases at J, with 19 bases in the middle. Here the CDR3 reads CASSLGPWQGGVTQYF. CDR3 sequence (DNA): TGTGCCAGCAGCTTGGGTCCATGGCAGGGTGGGGTGACCCAGTACTTC. The full variable domain, completed using reference TRBV5-6 and TRBJ2-5, is DAGVTQSPTHLIKTRGQQVTLRCSPKSGHDTVSWYQQALGQGPQFIFQYYEEEERQRGNFPDRFSGHQFPNYSSELNVNALLLGDSALYLCASSLGPWQGGVTQYFGPGTRLLVL.

V is TRBV6-2 or TRBV6-3 and J is TRBJ1-4, with D tentatively TRBD1 (5 bases). Between the trimmed V and J ends, which lost 5 bases and 4 bases, there was a span of 11 bases. Germline loops: CDR1 MNHEY, CDR2 SVGEGT. The CDR3 loop spans 14 amino acids. The CDR3 spells CASSDDRLNEKLFF. The CDR3 bases are TGTGCCAGCAGTGACGACAGACTTAATGAAAAACTGTTTTTT.

The chain is built from TRBV11-2 and TRBJ1-4; D is unresolved. The V end was cut by 5 bases, the J end by 5 bases, with 12 bases between. There are 14 residues in the CDR3. Germline V gives CDR1 SGHAT, CDR2 FQNNGV. CDR3 in amino acids: CASSHFQVNEKLFF. The DNA of the CDR3 is TGTGCCAGCAGCCACTTTCAAGTAAATGAAAAACTGTTTTTT.

This sequence joins TRBV28 and TRBJ1-5, with 7 positions matching TRBD1. CDR3 size: 15 residues. After removal of 8 bases from V and 5 bases from J, the junction contained 12 bases not matched to a gene. From germline, CDR1 is MDHEN and CDR2 SYDVKM. The DNA for the CDR3 is TGTGCCAGCCTCGGAGGGGACAGATCTGATCAGCCCCAGCATTTT. It is translated as CASLGGDRSDQPQHF.

This clone has only a few counts. The chain is built from TRBV7-9 and TRBJ2-2; D may be TRBD2 (6 bases). The length of the CDR3 is 15 residues. Trimming cost V 4 bases and J 4 bases, with 13 bases left between them. The germline V gene has CDR1 SEHNR and CDR2 FQNEAQ (reference sequence). The CDR3 coding sequence is TGTGCCAGCAGCTCGGGGGAAGCGCTCACCGGGGAGCTGTTTTTT. Encoded protein: CASSSGEALTGELFF.

The chain joins TRBV7-9 to TRBJ2-3; TRBD2 matches 8 bases. Trimming at V came to 5 bases and at J to 0 bases, leaving 16 bases not matched to a gene. This CDR3 spans 19 amino acids. The germline gives CDR1 SEHNR, CDR2 FQNEAQ (reference sequence). CDR3 sequence reads: CASSPRLAPSNPSTDTQYF. The CDR3 DNA reads TGTGCCAGCAGCCCACGACTAGCGCCTTCTAATCCTAGCACAGATACGCAGTATTTT.

This clone is a singleton in its sample. In DNA form, the CDR3 reads TGTGCCAGCTCACCAACAGGGGTCACAGATACGCAGTATTTT. Its protein is CASSPTGVTDTQYF. The chain is built from TRBV18 and TRBJ2-3; TRBD1 agrees at 7 bases. Per germline, CDR1 KGHSH and CDR2 LQKENI. This CDR3 is 14 amino acids long. V lost 2 bases to trimming and J lost 2 bases; unmatched junction nucleotides: 1.

The chain has TRBV6-1 and TRBJ1-4; unclear D gene. The CDR3 covers 15 residues. CDR1 MNHNS and CDR2 SASEGT come from the germline V gene. The V end was cut by 3 bases, the J end by 11 bases, with 19 bases between. The CDR3 region has the DNA TGTGCCAGCAGTGATTGGCAGCCCATAATGGGCAAACTGTTTTTT. It encodes CASSDWQPIMGKLFF.

V gene TRBV28 combines with J gene TRBJ1-1; 8 bases agree with TRBD1. In germline, CDR1 is MDHEN, CDR2 SYDVKM. The CDR3 consists of 14 residues. Germline trimming cut 6 bases from V and 7 bases from J; bases unmatched to any gene: 10. CDR3 sequence: CASRKGQGISEAFF. CDR3 DNA sequence: TGTGCCAGCAGGAAAGGACAGGGAATTAGTGAAGCTTTCTTT.

The CDR3 DNA reads TGCGCCAGCAGCTTGCTATCGGGGGCCAACGTCCTGACTTTC. Translation gives CASSLLSGANVLTF. V and J are TRBV5-1 and TRBJ2-6; no firm D call. The CDR3 is 14 amino acids. Germline assignment: CDR1 SGHRS and CDR2 YFSETQ. V gave up 1 base and J gave up 4 bases, with 6 bases separating them.

The chain carries TRBV29-1 and TRBJ2-7; 7 bases map to TRBD1. CDR1 SQVTM and CDR2 ANQGSEA come from the germline V gene. Trimming at V came to 8 bases and at J to 4 bases, leaving 5 bases not matched to a gene. The CDR3 is 11 amino acids. Here the CDR3 reads CSTLTGYEQYF. CDR3 in DNA: TGCAGCACTCTGACAGGGTACGAGCAGTACTTC.

V is TRBV2 and J is TRBJ1-1; D remains ambiguous. Germline lookup yields CDR1 SNHLY and CDR2 FYNNEI. Between the trimmed V and J ends, which lost 5 bases and 1 base, there was a span of 11 bases. CDR3 length equals 14 residues. CDR3 nucleotide sequence: TGTGCCAGCAGTCCATCAGCAGGGAACACTGAAGCTTTCTTT. It specifies CASSPSAGNTEAFF.

This clone appeared a single time. The J gene is TRBJ1-5, the V gene TRBV19; 7 nucleotides align to TRBD1. The germline V gene encodes CDR1 LNHDA and CDR2 SQIVND (reference sequence). With V trimmed by 7 bases and J by 3 bases, 6 bases remained unmatched. CDR3 size: 14 residues. CDR3 protein: CASNRGHLNQPQHF. The DNA for the CDR3 is TGTGCCAGTAACAGGGGCCATCTCAATCAGCCCCAGCATTTT.

With respect to this clone: Within the sample, other DNA sequences also encode this same CDR3. The chain employs TRBV4-2 and TRBJ1-2; D may be TRBD1 (5 bases). Deletions cut 1 base from V and 4 bases from J, with 7 bases between. The CDR3 is 13 residues long. Germline CDR1 is LGHNA and CDR2 is YNFKEQ. Written as DNA, the CDR3 is TGTGCCAGCAGCCAAGGGGGGGGCTATGGCTACACCTTC. This sequence encodes CASSQGGGYGYTF.

This sequence joins TRBV20-1 and TRBJ1-1; D perhaps matches TRBD1 (5 bases). The V end lost 3 bases, the J end lost 9 bases, and 11 bases lay between the germline ends. Germline values: CDR1 DFQATT, CDR2 SNEGSKA (reference sequence). The CDR3 is made up of 11 amino acids. CDR3 nucleotide sequence: TGCAGTGCTAGTACGACAGAACAAGCTTTCTTT. Residues: CSASTTEQAFF.

The V gene is TRBV5-1, the J gene TRBJ1-3; no clear D gene. V was clipped by 5 bases and J by 0 bases, with 9 bases between them. Germline CDR1 is SGHRS and CDR2 is YFSETQ. This CDR3 spans 14 amino acids. The CDR3 DNA is TGCGCCAGCAGATACAGCAACTCTGGAAACACCATATATTTT. Amino acid sequence: CASRYSNSGNTIYF.

The rearrangement uses TRBV2 and TRBJ1-2; no firm D call. The CDR3 length is 11 residues. V was trimmed by 4 bases and J by 5 bases, leaving 5 bases between them. Germline CDR1 SNHLY, CDR2 FYNNEI. This CDR3 is CASSVTYGYTF. CDR3 sequence (DNA): TGTGCCAGCAGTGTCACATATGGCTACACCTTC. Complete variable domain (other parts from reference TRBV2 and TRBJ1-2): EPEVTQTPSHQVTQMGQEVILRCVPISNHLYFYWYRQILGQKVEFLVSFYNNEISEKSEIFDDQFSVERPDGSNFTLKIRSTKLEDSAMYFCASSVTYGYTFGSGTRLTVV.